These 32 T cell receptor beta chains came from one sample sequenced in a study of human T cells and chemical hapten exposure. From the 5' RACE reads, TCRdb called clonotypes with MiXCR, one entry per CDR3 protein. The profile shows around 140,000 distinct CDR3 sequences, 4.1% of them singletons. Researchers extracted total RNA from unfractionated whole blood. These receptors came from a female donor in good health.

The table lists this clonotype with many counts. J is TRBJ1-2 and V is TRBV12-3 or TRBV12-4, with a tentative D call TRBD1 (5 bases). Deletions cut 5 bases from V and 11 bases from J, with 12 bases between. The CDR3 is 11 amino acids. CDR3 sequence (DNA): TGTGCCAGCAGTCTCGGGACGCGATACACCTTC. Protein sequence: CASSLGTRYTF.

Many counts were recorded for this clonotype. CDR3 DNA sequence: TGTGCCATCAGTGAGCGGGGGGGCCTCACTGAAGCTTTCTTT. This sequence encodes CAISERGGLTEAFF. The chain recombines TRBV10-3 with TRBJ1-1, with D possibly TRBD1 on 6 matching bases. The CDR3 is made up of 14 amino acids. Germline V gene lookup returns CDR1 ENHRY and CDR2 SYGVKD. V lost 2 bases to trimming and J lost 4 bases, with 11 bases between them.

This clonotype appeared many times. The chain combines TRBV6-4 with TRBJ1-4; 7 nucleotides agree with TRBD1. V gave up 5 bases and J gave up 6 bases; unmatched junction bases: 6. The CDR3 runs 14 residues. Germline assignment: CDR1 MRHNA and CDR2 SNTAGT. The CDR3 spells CASSPTGTDEKLFF. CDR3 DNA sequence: TGTGCCAGCAGTCCAACCGGGACAGATGAAAAACTGTTTTTT.

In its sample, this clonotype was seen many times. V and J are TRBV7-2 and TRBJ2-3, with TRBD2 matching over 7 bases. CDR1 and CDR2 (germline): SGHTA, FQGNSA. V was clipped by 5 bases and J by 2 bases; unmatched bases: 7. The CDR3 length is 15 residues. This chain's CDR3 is CASSQGGLNTDTQYF. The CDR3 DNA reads TGTGCCAGCAGCCAGGGAGGGCTCAACACAGATACGCAGTATTTT.

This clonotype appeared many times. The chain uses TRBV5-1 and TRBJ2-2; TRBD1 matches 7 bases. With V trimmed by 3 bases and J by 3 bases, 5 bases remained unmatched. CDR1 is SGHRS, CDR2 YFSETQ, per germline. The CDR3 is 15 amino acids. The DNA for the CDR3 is TGCGCCAGCAGCTGGGCGCAGGGGGACACCGGGGAGCTGTTTTTT. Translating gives CASSWAQGDTGELFF.

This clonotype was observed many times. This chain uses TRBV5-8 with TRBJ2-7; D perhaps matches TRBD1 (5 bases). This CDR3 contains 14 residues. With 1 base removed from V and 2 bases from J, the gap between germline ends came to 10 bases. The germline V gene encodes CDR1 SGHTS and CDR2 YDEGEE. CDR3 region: CASSLLQVAYEQYF. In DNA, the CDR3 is TGTGCCAGCAGCTTGTTACAGGTAGCCTACGAGCAGTACTTC.

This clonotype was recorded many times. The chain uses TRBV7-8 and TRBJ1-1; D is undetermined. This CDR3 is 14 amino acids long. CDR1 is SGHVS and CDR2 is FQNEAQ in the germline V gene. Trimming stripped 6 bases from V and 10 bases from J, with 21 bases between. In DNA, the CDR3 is TGTGCCAGCAGGGAAAGGTTAGGTGCGGTGGGAGCTTTCTTT. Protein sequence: CASRERLGAVGAFF. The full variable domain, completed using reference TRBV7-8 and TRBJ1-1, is GAGVSQSPRYKVAKRGQDVALRCDPISGHVSLFWYQQALGQGPEFLTYFQNEAQLDKSGLPSDRFFAERPEGSVSTLKIQRTQQEDSAVYLCASRERLGAVGAFFGQGTRLTVV.

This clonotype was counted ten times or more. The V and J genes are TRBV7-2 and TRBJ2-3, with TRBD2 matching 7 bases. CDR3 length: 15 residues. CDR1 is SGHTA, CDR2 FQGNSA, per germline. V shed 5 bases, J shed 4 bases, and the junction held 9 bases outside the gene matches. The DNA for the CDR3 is TGTGCCAGCAGCCCGCGGGGGTGGGCGGCAGATACGCAGTATTTT. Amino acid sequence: CASSPRGWAADTQYF.

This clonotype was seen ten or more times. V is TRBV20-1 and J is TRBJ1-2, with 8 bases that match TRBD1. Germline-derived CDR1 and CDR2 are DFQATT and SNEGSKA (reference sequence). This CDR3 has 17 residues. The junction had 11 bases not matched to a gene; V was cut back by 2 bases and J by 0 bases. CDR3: CSARRTAGGRPNYGYTF. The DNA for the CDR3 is TGCAGTGCTAGAAGGACGGCAGGGGGCCGCCCTAACTATGGCTACACCTTC.

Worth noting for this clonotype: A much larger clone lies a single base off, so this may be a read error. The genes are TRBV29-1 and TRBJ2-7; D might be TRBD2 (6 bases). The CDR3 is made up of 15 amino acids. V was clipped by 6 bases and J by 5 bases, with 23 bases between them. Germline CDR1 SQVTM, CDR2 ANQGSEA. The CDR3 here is CSVWTIGESNNEQYF. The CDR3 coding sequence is TGCAGCGTCTGGACTATCGGGGAATCAAACAACGAGCAGTACTTC.

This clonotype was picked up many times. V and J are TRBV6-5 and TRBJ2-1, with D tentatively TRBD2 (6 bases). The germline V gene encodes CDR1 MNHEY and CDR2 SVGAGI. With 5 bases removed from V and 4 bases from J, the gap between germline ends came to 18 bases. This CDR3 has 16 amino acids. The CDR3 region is CASSPRGRRGYNEQFF. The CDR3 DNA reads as TGTGCCAGCAGTCCTCGAGGGAGGAGAGGGTACAATGAGCAGTTCTTC.

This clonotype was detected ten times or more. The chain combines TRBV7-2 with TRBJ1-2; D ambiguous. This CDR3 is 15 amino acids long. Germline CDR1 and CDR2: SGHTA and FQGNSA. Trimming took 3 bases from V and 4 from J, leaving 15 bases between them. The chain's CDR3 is CASSFSPRLAYGYTF. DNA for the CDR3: TGTGCCAGCAGCTTTAGCCCACGACTGGCCTATGGCTACACCTTC. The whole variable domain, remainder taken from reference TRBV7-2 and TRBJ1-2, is GAGVSQSPSNKVTEKGKDVELRCDPISGHTALYWYRQSLGQGLEFLIYFQGNSAPDKSGLPSDRFSAERTGGSVSTLTIQRTQQEDSAVYLCASSFSPRLAYGYTFGSGTRLTVV.

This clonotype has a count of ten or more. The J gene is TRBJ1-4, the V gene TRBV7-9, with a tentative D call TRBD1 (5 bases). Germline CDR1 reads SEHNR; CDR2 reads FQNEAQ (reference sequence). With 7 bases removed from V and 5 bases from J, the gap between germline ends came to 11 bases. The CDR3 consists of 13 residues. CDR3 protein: CASTQGYNEKLFF. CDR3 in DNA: TGTGCCAGCACCCAGGGTTACAATGAAAAACTGTTTTTT. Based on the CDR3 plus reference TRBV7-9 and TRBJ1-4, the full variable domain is DTGVSQNPRHKITKRGQNVTFRCDPISEHNRLYWYRQTLGQGPEFLTYFQNEAQLEKSRLLSDRFSAERPKGSFSTLEIQRTEQGDSAMYLCASTQGYNEKLFFGSGTQLSVL.

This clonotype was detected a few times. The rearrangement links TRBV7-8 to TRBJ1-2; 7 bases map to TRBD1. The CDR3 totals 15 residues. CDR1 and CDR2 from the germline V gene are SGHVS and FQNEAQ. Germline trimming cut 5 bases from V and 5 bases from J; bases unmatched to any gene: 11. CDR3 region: CASSTGPTGIYGYTF. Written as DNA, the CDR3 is TGTGCCAGCAGCACCGGGCCGACAGGGATATATGGCTACACCTTC. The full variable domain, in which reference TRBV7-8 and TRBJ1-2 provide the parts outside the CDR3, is GAGVSQSPRYKVAKRGQDVALRCDPISGHVSLFWYQQALGQGPEFLTYFQNEAQLDKSGLPSDRFFAERPEGSVSTLKIQRTQQEDSAVYLCASSTGPTGIYGYTFGSGTRLTVV.

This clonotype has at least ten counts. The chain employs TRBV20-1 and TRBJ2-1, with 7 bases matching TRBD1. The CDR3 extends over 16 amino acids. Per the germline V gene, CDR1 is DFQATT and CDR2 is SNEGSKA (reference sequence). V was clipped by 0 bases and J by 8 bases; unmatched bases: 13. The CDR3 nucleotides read TGCAGTGCTAGAGATTCTTGGCCAGGGGGTGCCGATGAGCAGTTCTTC. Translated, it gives CSARDSWPGGADEQFF.

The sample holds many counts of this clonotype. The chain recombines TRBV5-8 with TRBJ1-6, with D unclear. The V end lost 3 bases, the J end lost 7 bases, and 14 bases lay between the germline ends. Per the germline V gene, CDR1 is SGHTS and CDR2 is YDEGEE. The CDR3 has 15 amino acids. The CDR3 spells CASSWGSGRNSPLHF. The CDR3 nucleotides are TGTGCCAGCAGCTGGGGAAGCGGCAGGAATTCACCCCTCCACTTT.

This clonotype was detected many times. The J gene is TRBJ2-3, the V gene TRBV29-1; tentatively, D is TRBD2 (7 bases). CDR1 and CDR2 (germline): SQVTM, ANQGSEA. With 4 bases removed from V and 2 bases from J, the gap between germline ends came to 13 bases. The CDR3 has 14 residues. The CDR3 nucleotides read TGCAGCGTTGGGCCGCGGGGGCCCACAGATACGCAGTATTTT. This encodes CSVGPRGPTDTQYF.

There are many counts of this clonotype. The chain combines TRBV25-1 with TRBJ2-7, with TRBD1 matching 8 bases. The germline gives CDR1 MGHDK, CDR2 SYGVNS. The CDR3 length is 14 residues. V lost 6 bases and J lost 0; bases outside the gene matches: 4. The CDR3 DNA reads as TGTGCCAGCAGAAGGACAGGGAGCTCCTACGAGCAGTACTTC. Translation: CASRRTGSSYEQYF.

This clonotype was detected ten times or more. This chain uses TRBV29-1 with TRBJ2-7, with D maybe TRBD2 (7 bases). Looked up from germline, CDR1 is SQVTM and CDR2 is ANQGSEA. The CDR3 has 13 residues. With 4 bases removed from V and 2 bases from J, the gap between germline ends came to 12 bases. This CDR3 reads CSVGGGVPYEQYF. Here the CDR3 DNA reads TGCAGCGTTGGCGGGGGCGTCCCCTACGAGCAGTACTTC.

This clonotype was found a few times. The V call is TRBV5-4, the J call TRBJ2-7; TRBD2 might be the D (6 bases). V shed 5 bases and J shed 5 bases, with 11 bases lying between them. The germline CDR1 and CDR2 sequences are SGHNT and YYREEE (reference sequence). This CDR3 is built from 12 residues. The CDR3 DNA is TGTGCCAGCAGGTCGGGGGTTAACGAGCAGTACTTC. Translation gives CASRSGVNEQYF. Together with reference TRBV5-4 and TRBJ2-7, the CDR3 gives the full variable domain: ETGVTQSPTHLIKTRGQQVTLRCSSQSGHNTVSWYQQALGQGPQFIFQYYREEENGRGNFPPRFSGLQFPNYSSELNVNALELDDSALYLCASRSGVNEQYFGPGTRLTVT.

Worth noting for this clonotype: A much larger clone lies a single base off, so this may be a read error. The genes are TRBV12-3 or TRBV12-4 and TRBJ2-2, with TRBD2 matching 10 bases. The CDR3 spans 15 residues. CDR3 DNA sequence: TGTGCCAGCACTGCAGCGGGGGGGCCTGGCGGGGCGCTGTTTTTT. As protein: CASTAAGGPGGALFF.

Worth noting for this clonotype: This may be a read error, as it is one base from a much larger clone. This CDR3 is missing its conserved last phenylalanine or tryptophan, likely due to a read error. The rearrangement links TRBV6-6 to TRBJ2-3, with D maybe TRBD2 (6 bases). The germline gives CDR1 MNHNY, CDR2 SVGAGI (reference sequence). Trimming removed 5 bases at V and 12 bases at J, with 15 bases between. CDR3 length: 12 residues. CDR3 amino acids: CASSRAGPAQYS. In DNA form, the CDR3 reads TGTGCCAGCAGTCGCGCGGGGCCTGCCCAGTATTCT.

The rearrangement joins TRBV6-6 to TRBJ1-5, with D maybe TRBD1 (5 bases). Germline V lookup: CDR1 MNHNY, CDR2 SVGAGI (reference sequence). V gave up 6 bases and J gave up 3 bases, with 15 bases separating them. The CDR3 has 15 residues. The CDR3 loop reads CASRGTGDTNQPQHF. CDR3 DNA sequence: TGTGCCAGCAGGGGGACGGGGGATACCAATCAGCCCCAGCATTTT.

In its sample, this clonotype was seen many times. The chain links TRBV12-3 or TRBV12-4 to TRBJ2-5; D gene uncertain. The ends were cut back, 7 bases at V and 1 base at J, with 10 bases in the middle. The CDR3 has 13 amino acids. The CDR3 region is CASILEVQETQYF. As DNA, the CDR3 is TGTGCCAGCATCTTAGAAGTCCAAGAGACCCAGTACTTC.

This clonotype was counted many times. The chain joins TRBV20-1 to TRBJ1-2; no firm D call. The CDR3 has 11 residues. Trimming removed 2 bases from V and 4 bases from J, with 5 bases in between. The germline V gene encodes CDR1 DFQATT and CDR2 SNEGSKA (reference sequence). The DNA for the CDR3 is TGCAGTGCTAGATGGGGCTATGGCTACACCTTC. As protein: CSARWGYGYTF.

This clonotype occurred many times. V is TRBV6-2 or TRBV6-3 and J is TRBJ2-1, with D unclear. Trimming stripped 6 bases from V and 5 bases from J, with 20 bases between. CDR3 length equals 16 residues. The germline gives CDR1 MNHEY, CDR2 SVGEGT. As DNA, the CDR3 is TGTGCCAGCAGCCGAAGTACACCCTTTTACCACAATGAGCAGTTCTTC. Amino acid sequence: CASSRSTPFYHNEQFF.

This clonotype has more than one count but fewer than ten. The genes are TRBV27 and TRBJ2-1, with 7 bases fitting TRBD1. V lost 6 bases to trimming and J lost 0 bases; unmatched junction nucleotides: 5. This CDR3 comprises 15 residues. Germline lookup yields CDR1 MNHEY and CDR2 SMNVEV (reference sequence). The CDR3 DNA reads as TGTGCCAGCAGAAATACAGGGGTCTCCTACAATGAGCAGTTCTTC. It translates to CASRNTGVSYNEQFF.

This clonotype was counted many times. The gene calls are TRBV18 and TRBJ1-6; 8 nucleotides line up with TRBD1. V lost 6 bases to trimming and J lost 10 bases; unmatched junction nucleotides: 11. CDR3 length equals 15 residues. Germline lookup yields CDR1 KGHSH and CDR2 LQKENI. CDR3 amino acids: CASSPTTGEESPLHF. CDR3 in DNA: TGTGCCAGCTCCCCGACGACAGGGGAGGAATCACCCCTCCACTTT. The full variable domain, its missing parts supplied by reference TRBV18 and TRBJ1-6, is NAGVMQNPRHLVRRRGQEARLRCSPMKGHSHVYWYRQLPEEGLKFMVYLQKENIIDESGMPKERFSAEFPKEGPSILRIQQVVRGDSAAYFCASSPTTGEESPLHFGNGTRLTVT.

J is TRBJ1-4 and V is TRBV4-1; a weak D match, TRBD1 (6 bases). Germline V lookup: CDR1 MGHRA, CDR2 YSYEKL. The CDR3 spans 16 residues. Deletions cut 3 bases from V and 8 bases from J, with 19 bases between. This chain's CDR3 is CASSHPGRGRREKLFF. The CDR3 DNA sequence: TGCGCCAGCAGCCACCCCGGTCGGGGGCGGCGAGAAAAACTGTTTTTT.

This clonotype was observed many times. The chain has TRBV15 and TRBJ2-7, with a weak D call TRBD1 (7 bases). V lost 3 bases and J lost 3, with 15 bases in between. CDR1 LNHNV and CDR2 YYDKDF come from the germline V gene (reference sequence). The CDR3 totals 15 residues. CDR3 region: CATSRSDREDYEQYF. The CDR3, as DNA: TGTGCCACCAGCAGGTCCGACAGGGAGGACTACGAGCAGTACTTC.

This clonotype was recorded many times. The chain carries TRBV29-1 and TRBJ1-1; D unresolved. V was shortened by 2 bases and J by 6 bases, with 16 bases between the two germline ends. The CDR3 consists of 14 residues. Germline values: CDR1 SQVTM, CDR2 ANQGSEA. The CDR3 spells CSVERPPANAEAFF. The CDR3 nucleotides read TGCAGCGTTGAAAGGCCCCCAGCCAACGCTGAAGCTTTCTTT.

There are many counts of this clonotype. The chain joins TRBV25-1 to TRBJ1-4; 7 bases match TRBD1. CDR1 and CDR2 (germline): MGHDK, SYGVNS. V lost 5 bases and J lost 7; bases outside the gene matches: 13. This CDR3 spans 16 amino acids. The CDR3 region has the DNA TGTGCCAGCAGTCCCCAGGGGGGGGGCGTCGGTGAAAAACTGTTTTTT. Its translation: CASSPQGGGVGEKLFF.